Reported below is one T cell receptor (beta chain). This specimen comes from a study of blood T cell repertoires in COVID-19. TCRdb's copy holds only in-frame clones and misses some; the assay was immunoSEQ multiplex PCR. This sample has 55,000 to 75,000 clones; approximately 86% occur once, and the top ten carry more than 6%. The ends lost 0 bases at V and 8 bases at J; junction bases unmatched: 7. This CDR3 is 14 amino acids long. CDR1 is SGDLS and CDR2 is YYNGEE in the germline V gene. The chain combines TRBV9 with TRBJ2-5; TRBD1 matches at 7 bases. Material: peripheral blood. The clonotype comes from a human donor with active COVID-19. The donor label of this sample is uncertain. The CDR3 here is CASSVGDSYQTQYF. CDR3 nucleotides: TGTGCCAGCAGCGTAGGGGACAGCTATCAAACCCAGTACTTC.